A selection of T cell receptor beta chains follows, all from one sample in a study of monozygotic twins with inflammatory bowel disease. Reanalyzing the 5' RACE reads, TCRdb keeps one entry per CDR3 protein, without DNA. The listing records more than 300,000 distinct CDR3 sequences. Source material: blood. These receptor sequences come from a human donor with ulcerative colitis or Crohn's disease, or a healthy co-twin of an affected twin (not recorded which). Both conserved end residues are part of each CDR3.

j_call v_call cdr3_aa
TRBJ2-6 TRBV7-2 CASSLTGANVLTF
TRBJ2-5 TRBV7-8 CASSLLGSIQETQYF
TRBJ1-6 TRBV7-8 CASGQNPSPLHF
TRBJ2-1 TRBV7-2 CASSKGLAGAPRQFF
TRBJ2-3 TRBV7-9 CASSLTAGSTDTQYF
TRBJ2-4 TRBV24-1 CATSDSLRDRESKNIQYF
TRBJ2-3 TRBV20-1 CSALGPPDTQYF
TRBJ2-7 TRBV7-2 CASSLTSGTSYEQYF
TRBJ2-1 TRBV12-3/TRBV12-4 CASSLISTLVF
TRBJ2-3 TRBV7-2 CASRDFTDTQYF
TRBJ1-6 TRBV15 CATSRDSADYNSPLHF
TRBJ2-5 TRBV20-1 CSVQDYPETQYF
TRBJ2-7 TRBV10-3 CAISESGGFSYEQYF
TRBJ1-6 TRBV25-1 CASRPGQSSPLHF
TRBJ2-1 TRBV23-1 CASRISGTGFNEQFF
TRBJ1-4 TRBV6-6 CASSYTATNEKLFF
TRBJ2-7 TRBV18 CASSAATGSSYEQYF
TRBJ2-7 TRBV6-1 CASRPTSGGANEQYF
TRBJ2-3 TRBV29-1 CSVERDYSFWQYF
TRBJ2-7 TRBV12-3/TRBV12-4 CASTNNLGPYEQYF
TRBJ2-7 TRBV28 CASSFWGPGSYEQYF
TRBJ2-7 TRBV15 CATSRSSAYEQYF
TRBJ1-2 TRBV20-1 CSATSVDSHPGYGYTF
TRBJ2-1 TRBV6-2/TRBV6-3 CASSTGTSAYNEQFF
TRBJ2-1 TRBV3-1 CASSQVWYNEQFF
TRBJ1-1 TRBV20-1 CSAREGTKRGDTEAFF